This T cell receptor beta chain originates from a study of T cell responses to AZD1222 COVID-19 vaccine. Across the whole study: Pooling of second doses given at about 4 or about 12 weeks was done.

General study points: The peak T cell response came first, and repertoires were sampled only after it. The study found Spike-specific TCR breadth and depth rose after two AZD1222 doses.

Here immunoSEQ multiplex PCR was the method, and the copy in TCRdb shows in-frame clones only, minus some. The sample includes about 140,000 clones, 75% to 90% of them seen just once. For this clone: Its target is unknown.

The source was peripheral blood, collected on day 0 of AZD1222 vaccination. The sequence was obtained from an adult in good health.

The CDR3 loop is CASSPGRGENTDTQYF. The DNA for the CDR3 is TGTGCCAGCAGTCCGGGGCGGGGAGAGAACACAGATACGCAGTATTTT. The chain combines TRBV5-4 with TRBJ2-3, with D perhaps matching TRBD2 (6 bases). Deletions cut 5 bases from V and 2 bases from J, with 18 bases between. Per the germline V gene, CDR1 is SGHNT and CDR2 is YYREEE (reference sequence). This CDR3 spans 16 amino acids.